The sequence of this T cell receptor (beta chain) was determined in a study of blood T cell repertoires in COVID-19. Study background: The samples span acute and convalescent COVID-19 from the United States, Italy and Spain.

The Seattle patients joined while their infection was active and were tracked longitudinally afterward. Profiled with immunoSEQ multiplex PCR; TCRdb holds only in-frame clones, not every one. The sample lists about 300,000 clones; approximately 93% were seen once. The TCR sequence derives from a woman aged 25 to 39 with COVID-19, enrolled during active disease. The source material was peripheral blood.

The CDR3 loop reads CASRRGQDYGYTF. The CDR3 DNA reads TGTGCCAGCAGGAGGGGGCAGGACTATGGCTACACCTTC. The chain employs TRBV27 and TRBJ1-2; 7 nucleotides agree with TRBD1. This CDR3 comprises 13 residues. The germline V gene has CDR1 MNHEY and CDR2 SMNVEV (reference sequence). Losses at the gene ends were 6 bases for V and 3 bases for J; bases not matched to a gene: 4.